This record covers a single T cell receptor beta chain. Its antigen is still unknown. Trimming cost V 1 base and J 5 bases, with 6 bases left between them. The CDR3 loop spans 12 amino acids. Germline assignment: CDR1 GTSNPN and CDR2 SVGIG (reference sequence). The sample belongs to a study of T cells in localized non-small cell lung cancer. Study-level findings and limits: Sequencing, confined to only one tumor region, leaves heterogeneity possible. For the top 100 tumor clones, a median approximately 59 also appeared in adjacent lung. Measurement of T cell clonality placed uninvolved adjacent lung highest, above the level in tumor.

Produced via immunoSEQ multiplex PCR; TCRdb's table is partial and in-frame only. The table includes fewer than 90,000 clones, less than 85% detected once. This TCR was recovered from a man between 40 and 69 years old with stage II squamous cell lung carcinoma. The V and J genes are TRBV30 and TRBJ2-1, with D unresolved. Sequences were derived from PBMCs, sampled before any cancer treatment. The CDR3: CAWSAQHNEQFF. CDR3 sequence (DNA): TGTGCCTGGAGTGCCCAGCACAATGAGCAGTTCTTC.